A single T cell receptor beta chain is shown here with its context. Antigen unknown. immunoSEQ v3.0 was run at survey level. Some clones are missing from TCRdb's copy, which holds only in-frame ones; the method was immunoSEQ multiplex PCR. Of 20,000 to 25,000 clones listed, just under 85% are singletons. The data derive from a study of long-term antiretroviral therapy in people with HIV. Study-level information: The 2015 immediate-ART recommendation was preceded by the earliest samples by about a decade. Findings of the study overall: An increase in diversity followed ART, yet levels stayed below transplant donor controls.

The CDR3 spans 13 residues. Germline CDR1 reads GTSNPN; CDR2 reads SVGIG (reference sequence). V trimming: 5 bases; J trimming: 6 bases; junction bases outside the gene matches: 10. The rearrangement links TRBV30 to TRBJ2-7, with 7 positions matching TRBD2. The source material was unsorted PBMCs, sampled 0.5 years after starting antiretroviral therapy. The TCR was taken from a man aged 18-30 years with HIV. CDR3 bases: TGTGCCTGGTTCCGGGGGGACGATGGCGAGCAGTACTTC. Its translation: CAWFRGDDGEQYF.